Below, 20 T cell receptor beta chains from the same sample are listed, as sequenced in a study of blood T cell repertoires in COVID-19. The table came from immunoSEQ multiplex PCR; TCRdb's copy has only in-frame clones and leaves some out. The data hold hundreds of thousands of clones, with around 87% observed a single time. Sequenced input: peripheral blood. The receptors were sampled from a human donor in a cohort sampled during active COVID-19.

J is TRBJ1-5 and V is TRBV7-5; the table's D call TRBD1 went unverified against the DNA. TRBV7-5 is listed as a pseudogene. The CDR3 has 18 residues. CDR3: CARSSRQGLRGGNQPQHF. In DNA form, the CDR3 reads TGTGCCAGAAGCTCAAGACAGGGCCTGAGGGGGGGCAATCAGCCCCAGCATTTT.

The V gene is TRBV5-1, the J gene TRBJ1-4, with D perhaps matching TRBD1 (5 bases). Germline loops: CDR1 SGHRS, CDR2 YFSETQ. Trimming pared 0 bases from V and 0 bases from J, leaving 9 bases between. The CDR3 has 16 residues. The CDR3 sequence: CASSLGRQSTNEKLFF. The CDR3 bases are TGCGCCAGCAGCTTGGGAAGACAGTCAACTAATGAAAAACTGTTTTTT.

This sequence joins TRBV6-5 and TRBJ1-5; D gene uncertain. Trimming stripped 6 bases from V and 0 bases from J, with 12 bases between. Germline V gene sequence: CDR1 MNHEY, CDR2 SVGAGI. The CDR3 is made up of 15 amino acids. CDR3 sequence: CASRPSKNSNQPQHF. The CDR3 nucleotides read TGTGCCAGCAGACCCAGTAAGAATAGCAATCAGCCCCAGCATTTT.

The rearrangement links TRBV7-9 to TRBJ1-1, with a possible D match to TRBD1 (5 bases). V was shortened by 1 base and J by 1 base, with 10 bases between the two germline ends. The CDR3 spans 15 residues. CDR1 and CDR2 (germline): SEHNR, FQNEAQ (reference sequence). CDR3 residues: CASSLEAGQNTEAFF. The CDR3 nucleotides read TGTGCCAGCAGCTTAGAGGCTGGACAGAACACTGAAGCTTTCTTT.

V usage is TRBV6-6 and J usage is TRBJ2-1; TRBD2 matches at 12 bases. The trim removed 6 bases at V and 8 bases at J, leaving 8 bases unmatched. From germline, CDR1 is MNHNY and CDR2 SVGAGI (reference sequence). The CDR3 is 15 amino acids. CDR3 residues: CASRLTSGSPYEQFF. The CDR3 DNA sequence: TGTGCCAGCAGGCTGACTAGCGGGAGTCCCTATGAGCAGTTCTTC.

The J gene is TRBJ2-1, the V gene TRBV29-1; 8 bases map to TRBD1. The CDR3 extends over 13 amino acids. V dropped 6 bases and J dropped 6; count of bases not matched to a gene: 7. Germline V gene data show CDR1 as SQVTM and CDR2 as ANQGSEA. DNA of the CDR3: TGCAGCGTGGCCGGGACAGGATCCAATGAGCAGTTCTTC. This translates into CSVAGTGSNEQFF.

The V call is TRBV5-4, the J call TRBJ2-5; 9 bases line up with TRBD2. Trimming took 3 bases from V and 5 from J; bases not matched to a gene: 5. In germline, CDR1 is SGHNT, CDR2 YYREEE (reference sequence). The CDR3 extends over 14 amino acids. CDR3 residues: CASSSGLASETQYF. CDR3 coding DNA: TGTGCCAGCAGCTCGGGACTAGCCTCGGAGACCCAGTACTTC. Supplemented by reference TRBV5-4 and TRBJ2-5, the full variable domain reads ETGVTQSPTHLIKTRGQQVTLRCSSQSGHNTVSWYQQALGQGPQFIFQYYREEENGRGNFPPRFSGLQFPNYSSELNVNALELDDSALYLCASSSGLASETQYFGPGTRLLVL.

The gene calls are TRBV7-8 and TRBJ1-5; D call uncertain. Germline V gene data show CDR1 as SGHVS and CDR2 as FQNEAQ. CDR3 length equals 12 residues. The V gene lost 3 bases and the J gene lost 4 bases, with 4 bases spanning the gap. The CDR3 sequence: CASSFPNQPQHF. The DNA for the CDR3 is TGTGCCAGCAGCTTTCCAAATCAGCCCCAGCATTTT. Looking up the rest from reference TRBV7-8 and TRBJ1-5 gives the full variable domain: GAGVSQSPRYKVAKRGQDVALRCDPISGHVSLFWYQQALGQGPEFLTYFQNEAQLDKSGLPSDRFFAERPEGSVSTLKIQRTQQEDSAVYLCASSFPNQPQHFGDGTRLSIL.

As for this clone: The same CDR3 can be traced to other DNA sequences in this sample. The CDR3 DNA reads TGTGCCAGCAGCTTAGTCGGGGCGAACACCGGGGAGCTGTTTTTT. Encoded protein: CASSLVGANTGELFF. This chain links TRBV11-2 with TRBJ2-2; tentative D call: TRBD2 (5 bases). CDR1 and CDR2 from the germline V gene are SGHAT and FQNNGV. Trimming shortened V by 1 base and J by 0 bases, and 6 bases separated the two germline ends. This CDR3 region has 15 residues. Looking up the rest from reference TRBV11-2 and TRBJ2-2 gives the full variable domain: EAGVAQSPRYKIIEKRQSVAFWCNPISGHATLYWYQQILGQGPKLLIQFQNNGVVDDSQLPKDRFSAERLKGVDSTLKIQPAKLEDSAVYLCASSLVGANTGELFFGEGSRLTVL.

V is TRBV6-1 and J is TRBJ2-7, with D possibly matching TRBD2 (5 bases). The CDR3 is 18 residues long. CDR1 is MNHNS, CDR2 SASEGT, per germline. The V end was cut by 3 bases, the J end by 0 bases, with 21 bases between. The CDR3 sequence is CASSERAGAGLFSYEQYF. In DNA form, the CDR3 reads TGTGCCAGCAGTGAGAGGGCAGGTGCCGGACTTTTCTCCTACGAGCAGTACTTC.

The chain links TRBV7-2 to TRBJ2-7; 7 nucleotides align to TRBD2. Per the germline V gene, CDR1 is SGHTA and CDR2 is FQGNSA. This CDR3 spans 14 amino acids. J was trimmed by 7 bases and V by 5 bases; bases with no gene match: 11. The CDR3: CASSPRWNSGEQYF. Written as DNA, the CDR3 is TGTGCCAGCAGCCCCCGCTGGAATAGCGGGGAGCAGTACTTC.

This clone occurred a few times. This chain connects TRBV7-6 to TRBJ2-1, with 7 nucleotides matching TRBD1. V lost 1 base to trimming and J lost 8 bases; unmatched junction nucleotides: 5. The CDR3 is made up of 14 amino acids. CDR1 is SGHVS and CDR2 is FNYEAQ in the germline V gene. CDR3 protein: CASSLEGTADEQFF. CDR3 nucleotides: TGTGCCAGCAGCTTAGAAGGGACAGCCGATGAGCAGTTCTTC.

The chain carries TRBV6-2 or TRBV6-3 and TRBJ2-7, with D possibly TRBD2 on 5 matching bases. The CDR3 consists of 14 residues. Deletions cut 6 bases from V and 1 base from J, with 13 bases between. Germline CDR1 MNHEY, CDR2 SVGEGT. Here the CDR3 DNA reads TGTGCCAGCAGCATGGACGAGGGTTCCTACGAGCAGTACTTC. Protein: CASSMDEGSYEQYF.

The CDR3 region has the DNA TGTGCCAGCAGCTTCCGGCGGCTAGAGACCGGGGAGCTGTTTTTT. Its protein is CASSFRRLETGELFF. V gene TRBV3-1 (or the pseudogene TRBV3-2) combines with J gene TRBJ2-2; D is unresolved. This CDR3 contains 15 residues. Germline V gene data show CDR1 as LGHDT and CDR2 as YNNKEL (reference sequence). V shed 5 bases and J shed 5 bases, with 15 bases lying between them.

The V gene is TRBV9, the J gene TRBJ2-1, with 9 bases identical to TRBD2. In germline, CDR1 is SGDLS, CDR2 YYNGEE. The V gene end was trimmed by 0 bases and the J gene end by 4 bases; junction bases not matched to a gene: 5. The CDR3 sequence is 16 residues long. The CDR3, as DNA: TGTGCCAGCAGCGTAGTGGCGGGGGGGCGGTACAATGAGCAGTTCTTC. It specifies CASSVVAGGRYNEQFF.

V is TRBV5-5 and J is TRBJ2-7; maybe TRBD1 (5 bases). Trimming left V 0 bases short and J 2 bases short, with 15 bases between. The CDR3 spans 16 residues. CDR1 is SGHKS, CDR2 YYEKEE, per germline (reference sequence). The CDR3 protein is CASSLAPTGITYEQYF. For the CDR3, the DNA is TGTGCCAGCAGCTTGGCCCCCACAGGTATCACCTACGAGCAGTACTTC.

The chain employs TRBV13 and TRBJ2-7, with 7 positions matching TRBD1. This CDR3 has 15 residues. Unmatched junction bases numbered 10, after V lost 6 bases and J lost 2 bases. Per germline, CDR1 PRHDT and CDR2 FYEKMQ (reference sequence). The CDR3 sequence is CASSSSGTATYEQYF. DNA of the CDR3: TGTGCCAGCAGTTCTTCCGGGACAGCTACCTACGAGCAGTACTTC.

This clone was counted a single time. The chain couples TRBV30 to TRBJ2-7, with 9 bases identical to TRBD2. The germline CDR1 and CDR2 sequences are GTSNPN and SVGIG (reference sequence). The CDR3 spans 18 residues. With V trimmed by 1 base and J by 5 bases, 18 bases remained unmatched. CDR3 sequence (DNA): TGTGCCTGGAGTGGAGGGAAAAAGCGGGAGGCCCCCAATAACGAGCAGTACTTC. It codes for CAWSGGKKREAPNNEQYF. The whole variable domain, remainder taken from reference TRBV30 and TRBJ2-7, is SQTIHQWPATLVQPVGSPLSLECTVEGTSNPNLYWYRQAAGRGLQLLFYSVGIGQISSEVPQNLSASRPQDRQFILSSKKLLLSDSGFYLCAWSGGKKREAPNNEQYFGPGTRLTVT.

This clone has only a few counts. V is TRBV29-1 and J is TRBJ2-3; tentatively, D is TRBD2 (5 bases). V was pared by 5 bases and J by 0 bases, with 12 bases between. CDR1 and CDR2 from the germline V gene are SQVTM and ANQGSEA. The CDR3 consists of 14 residues. For the CDR3, the DNA is TGCAGCGTTTTAGGGAGTTCTAGCACAGATACGCAGTATTTT. This translates into CSVLGSSSTDTQYF.

The rearrangement joins TRBV5-6 to TRBJ1-1, with 8 bases lining up with TRBD1. Per the germline V gene, CDR1 is SGHDT and CDR2 is YYEEEE. The CDR3 spans 17 residues. J gave up 6 bases and V 4 bases, and 17 bases lay outside the gene matches. DNA of the CDR3: TGTGCCAGCAGCGATCAAGCCCAGGGGGCGAATCGCGCTGAAGCTTTCTTT. It translates to CASSDQAQGANRAEAFF.